One and the same sample provided the 30 T cell receptor beta chains below, sequenced in a study of T-cell reconstitution after alpha-beta-depleted transplantation in children. Preparation of the TCRbeta library used unique molecular identifiers. TCRdb independently ran MiXCR on the PCR reads; one entry per CDR3 protein. The sample has 95,000 to 150,000 distinct CDR3 sequences, roughly 24% seen once. Sequenced here: PBMCs, mostly from graft donor cells, sampled 180 days after TCRalphabeta/CD19-depleted stem cell transplant. The source of these receptors is a male patient between 2 and 10 years old who had a stem cell transplant for chronic granulomatous disease, so the T cells may come from the graft donor.

V usage is TRBV7-8 and J usage is TRBJ2-2; 9 nucleotides align to TRBD1. Germline loops: CDR1 SGHVS, CDR2 FQNEAQ. The CDR3 covers 13 residues. V shed 5 bases, J shed 10 bases, and the junction held 5 bases outside the gene matches. The CDR3 loop reads CASSIRDREELFF. Here the CDR3 DNA reads TGTGCCAGCAGCATCCGGGACAGGGAGGAGCTGTTTTTT.

The rearrangement uses TRBV30 and TRBJ2-7; D not certain. This CDR3 has 13 residues. Deletions cut 1 base from V and 6 bases from J, with 13 bases between. Germline lookup yields CDR1 GTSNPN and CDR2 SVGIG (reference sequence). CDR3 sequence (DNA): TGTGCCTGGAGTGAACTGGACCTCCTCGAGCAGTACTTC. This translates into CAWSELDLLEQYF.

This clonotype was observed at least ten times. V usage is TRBV27 and J usage is TRBJ1-5; D ambiguous. V gave up 4 bases and J gave up 7 bases, with 11 bases separating them. The CDR3 spans 13 residues. The germline CDR1 and CDR2 sequences are MNHEY and SMNVEV (reference sequence). CDR3 protein: CASSSSGEQPQHF. CDR3 sequence (DNA): TGTGCCAGCAGTTCCTCCGGGGAACAGCCCCAGCATTTT.

This clonotype has ten or more counts. The chain is built from TRBV20-1 and TRBJ1-2; D gene uncertain. Germline V CDR1 and CDR2: DFQATT, SNEGSKA (reference sequence). The V and J ends lost 0 bases and 8 bases respectively, with 7 bases between them. The CDR3 sequence is 11 residues long. Written as DNA, the CDR3 is TGCAGTGCTAGAGATGGCATCGGCTACACCTTC. It translates to CSARDGIGYTF.

This clonotype has only a few counts. The V call is TRBV5-1, the J call TRBJ2-1, with D maybe TRBD2 (6 bases). V was shortened by 0 bases and J by 1 base, with 8 bases between the two germline ends. Germline V lookup: CDR1 SGHRS, CDR2 YFSETQ. This CDR3 has 15 residues. The CDR3 DNA reads TGCGCCAGCAGCTTGGATGGGGGGTCCTACAATGAGCAGTTCTTC. Translation: CASSLDGGSYNEQFF. Looking up the rest from reference TRBV5-1 and TRBJ2-1 gives the full variable domain: KAGVTQTPRYLIKTRGQQVTLSCSPISGHRSVSWYQQTPGQGLQFLFEYFSETQRNKGNFPGRFSGRQFSNSRSEMNVSTLELGDSALYLCASSLDGGSYNEQFFGPGTRLTVL.

This chain joins TRBV28 and TRBJ1-1; D unclear. The CDR3 covers 14 residues. Looked up from germline, CDR1 is MDHEN and CDR2 is SYDVKM. The germline V and J ends were trimmed by 3 bases and 8 bases, with 16 bases remaining between them. DNA for the CDR3: TGTGCCAGCAGTTTCGCGACCCAAGTGTGGGAAGCTTTCTTT. Translated: CASSFATQVWEAFF.

This clonotype was picked up many times. The chain links TRBV20-1 to TRBJ2-3, with no clear D. CDR3 length: 12 amino acids. Trimming took off 4 bases at V and 6 bases at J, with 11 bases between the two ends. Germline V lookup: CDR1 DFQATT, CDR2 SNEGSKA (reference sequence). The CDR3 DNA follows: TGCAGTGCTATCCTAGTCTTGGATACGCAGTATTTT. Amino acids: CSAILVLDTQYF.

There are a few counts of this clonotype. The chain uses TRBV15 and TRBJ2-1; D not certain. This CDR3 spans 12 amino acids. Germline values: CDR1 LNHNV, CDR2 YYDKDF (reference sequence). Trimming cost V 0 bases and J 9 bases, with 6 bases left between them. CDR3 DNA: TGTGCCACCAGCAGAGATTACCTTGAGCAGTTCTTC. Protein: CATSRDYLEQFF.

This clonotype was observed a few times. The chain has TRBV5-1 and TRBJ2-1; D not certain. CDR1 SGHRS and CDR2 YFSETQ come from the germline V gene. Trimming cost V 6 bases and J 0 bases, with 10 bases left between them. The CDR3 has 14 residues. The CDR3: CASMNGLSYNEQFF. The DNA of the CDR3 is TGCGCCAGCATGAACGGCCTCTCCTACAATGAGCAGTTCTTC. The full variable domain, completed using reference TRBV5-1 and TRBJ2-1, is KAGVTQTPRYLIKTRGQQVTLSCSPISGHRSVSWYQQTPGQGLQFLFEYFSETQRNKGNFPGRFSGRQFSNSRSEMNVSTLELGDSALYLCASMNGLSYNEQFFGPGTRLTVL.

This clonotype was counted at least ten times. This chain connects TRBV5-1 to TRBJ2-1; D possibly uses TRBD1 or TRBD2 (6 bases each). The germline CDR1 and CDR2 sequences are SGHRS and YFSETQ. V shed 1 base and J shed 6 bases, with 14 bases lying between them. The CDR3 extends over 15 amino acids. The CDR3 sequence: CASSLRAQGGNEQFF. CDR3 nucleotides: TGCGCCAGCAGCTTGAGGGCACAGGGAGGCAATGAGCAGTTCTTC.

The chain recombines TRBV5-1 with TRBJ2-2; possibly TRBD2 for D (5 bases). The V and J ends lost 1 base and 0 bases respectively, with 10 bases between them. This CDR3 region has 16 residues. Germline loops: CDR1 SGHRS, CDR2 YFSETQ. CDR3 protein: CASSLNSGPNTGELFF. Here the CDR3 DNA reads TGCGCCAGCAGCTTGAACAGCGGTCCGAACACCGGGGAGCTGTTTTTT.

There are many counts of this clonotype. V and J are TRBV12-3 or TRBV12-4 and TRBJ2-1; TRBD1 matches at 8 bases. The CDR3 is 15 amino acids. Germline trimming cut 6 bases from V and 4 bases from J; bases unmatched to any gene: 8. The CDR3 nucleotides read TGTGCCAGCAGGTCCGGACAGGGATTATACAATGAGCAGTTCTTC. Protein sequence: CASRSGQGLYNEQFF.

In its sample, this clonotype was seen many times. The chain links TRBV3-1 to TRBJ2-7, with unresolved D. CDR1 and CDR2 (germline): LGHDT, YNNKEL (reference sequence). This CDR3 comprises 15 residues. The ends were cut back, 0 bases at V and 0 bases at J, with 9 bases in the middle. The CDR3 DNA sequence: TGTGCCAGCAGCCAAGAAGTCGGCAACTCCTACGAGCAGTACTTC. This codes for CASSQEVGNSYEQYF.

This clonotype was observed a handful of times. The chain joins TRBV12-3 or TRBV12-4 to TRBJ1-2, with D possibly being TRBD1 (6 bases). This CDR3 contains 12 residues. DNA for the CDR3: TGTGCAGTAGACAGGCTTGGCTATGGCTACACCTTC. Encoded protein: CAVDRLGYGYTF.

V is TRBV18 and J is TRBJ1-1; TRBD1 agrees at 9 bases. The CDR3 runs to 15 residues. CDR1 is KGHSH, CDR2 LQKENI, per germline. Trimming at V came to 4 bases and at J to 3 bases, leaving 6 bases not matched to a gene. The CDR3 is CASSRRQGEYTEAFF. In DNA, the CDR3 is TGTGCCAGCTCACGGCGACAGGGGGAGTACACTGAAGCTTTCTTT.

V usage is TRBV12-3 or TRBV12-4 and J usage is TRBJ2-3, with 12 bases matching TRBD2. The trim removed 6 bases at V and 1 base at J, leaving 5 bases unmatched. This CDR3 is 16 amino acids long. The chain's CDR3 is CASRSRLAGGTDTQYF. The CDR3 nucleotides are TGTGCCAGCAGGTCTCGACTAGCGGGGGGCACAGATACGCAGTATTTT.

The rearrangement uses TRBV4-2 and TRBJ2-3; TRBD2 matches 12 bases. Trimming removed 2 bases from V and 0 bases from J; junction bases left unmatched: 3. CDR1 and CDR2 from the germline V gene are LGHNA and YNFKEQ. CDR3 length equals 17 residues. The CDR3 nucleotides read TGTGCCAGCAGCCAAAGAGGGACTAGCGGGAGCACAGATACGCAGTATTTT. This translates into CASSQRGTSGSTDTQYF.

This clonotype was found a few times. As DNA, the CDR3 is TGCAGTGCTACTAGCGGGGGGGCCGGTGAGACCCAGTACTTC. It codes for CSATSGGAGETQYF. V is TRBV20-1 and J is TRBJ2-5; 12 bases align to TRBD2. The germline CDR1 and CDR2 sequences are DFQATT and SNEGSKA (reference sequence). Unmatched junction bases numbered 5, after V lost 4 bases and J lost 5 bases. CDR3 length: 14 amino acids.

The CDR3 loop reads CASSFKGAGELFF. DNA for the CDR3: TGTGCCAGCAGTTTTAAGGGGGCCGGGGAGCTGTTTTTT. V is TRBV12-3 or TRBV12-4 and J is TRBJ2-2, with D tentatively TRBD1 (6 bases). The CDR3 extends over 13 amino acids. V lost 3 bases, J lost 6 bases, and 8 bases lay in between.

The chain's CDR3 is CASSSVVGTDTQYF. CDR3 nucleotides: TGTGCCAGCAGCTCTGTGGTCGGCACAGATACGCAGTATTTT. The chain employs TRBV5-5 and TRBJ2-3, with unresolved D. This CDR3 is 14 amino acids long. V was cut by 3 bases and J by 1 base, with 9 bases left in between. Per germline, CDR1 SGHKS and CDR2 YYEKEE (reference sequence).

The chain joins TRBV10-2 to TRBJ2-1; D is unclear. The CDR3 has 16 residues. From germline, CDR1 is WSHSY and CDR2 SAAADI. Deletions cut 1 base from V and 1 base from J, with 11 bases between. Here the CDR3 reads CASSELVGWSYNEQFF. The CDR3 coding sequence is TGCGCCAGCAGTGAGTTGGTCGGGTGGTCCTACAATGAGCAGTTCTTC.

This clonotype has a count of ten or more. The chain joins TRBV5-5 to TRBJ2-1, with D perhaps TRBD1 (6 bases). Germline CDR1 and CDR2: SGHKS and YYEKEE (reference sequence). V gave up 3 bases and J gave up 6 bases, with 10 bases separating them. This CDR3 has 13 amino acids. The CDR3 spells CASSSTGSNEQFF. The DNA for the CDR3 is TGTGCCAGCAGCTCTACAGGGTCCAATGAGCAGTTCTTC.

The rearrangement uses TRBV29-1 and TRBJ2-2; D unresolved. The CDR3 runs to 11 residues. V lost 6 bases and J 5 bases, leaving 7 bases between the germline ends. Germline V lookup: CDR1 SQVTM, CDR2 ANQGSEA. The CDR3 DNA sequence: TGCAGCGTCCTAGGGACCGGGGAGCTGTTTTTT. Its protein is CSVLGTGELFF.

The table lists this clonotype with many counts. The J gene is TRBJ2-5, the V gene TRBV20-1, with D perhaps TRBD1 or TRBD2 (5 bases each). The CDR3 loop spans 11 amino acids. Germline CDR1 DFQATT, CDR2 SNEGSKA (reference sequence). Trimming cost V 5 bases and J 5 bases, with 9 bases left between them. The CDR3 bases are TGCAGTGCTTGGGACGGGGAGACCCAGTACTTC. As protein: CSAWDGETQYF.

The chain uses TRBV12-3 or TRBV12-4 and TRBJ2-7, with 8 bases lining up with TRBD1. CDR3 size: 16 residues. The ends lost 4 bases at V and 5 bases at J; junction bases unmatched: 13. CDR3 bases: TGTGCCAGCAGTTCTACTCTCTGGACAGGGAGAAACGAGCAGTACTTC. Amino acid sequence: CASSSTLWTGRNEQYF.

Ten or more counts support this clonotype. The rearrangement links TRBV7-2 to TRBJ1-3, with D possibly being TRBD1 (5 bases). From germline, CDR1 is SGHTA and CDR2 FQGNSA. Trimming left V 2 bases short and J 0 bases short, with 8 bases between. The CDR3 runs 15 residues. The CDR3 DNA is TGTGCCAGCAGCTTATGGGGCCCCTCTGGAAACACCATATATTTT. This translates into CASSLWGPSGNTIYF.

This clonotype has only a few counts. The rearrangement uses TRBV20-1 and TRBJ1-1, with D possibly being TRBD1 (5 bases). In germline, CDR1 is DFQATT, CDR2 SNEGSKA (reference sequence). The V gene lost 0 bases and the J gene lost 10 bases, with 12 bases spanning the gap. The CDR3 is made up of 12 amino acids. Here the CDR3 DNA reads TGCAGTGCTAGAGATCTCGGGGGAGGAGCTTTCTTT. It translates to CSARDLGGGAFF.

The chain is built from TRBV12-3 or TRBV12-4 and TRBJ2-1, with 7 positions matching TRBD1. V was pared by 0 bases and J by 8 bases, with 4 bases of the junction left unmatched. The CDR3 has 14 amino acids. The CDR3 DNA reads TGTGCCAGCAGTTTAGCAGGGGGCTTGGATGAGCAGTTCTTC. Protein sequence: CASSLAGGLDEQFF.

This clonotype occurred a few times. The chain recombines TRBV10-3 with TRBJ2-7; TRBD1 agrees at 7 bases. Trimming cost V 10 bases and J 4 bases; bases outside gene matches: 7. Germline V gives CDR1 ENHRY, CDR2 SYGVKD. The CDR3 consists of 12 residues. The CDR3 DNA follows: TGTGCCACCTCAGACAGGGAATACGAGCAGTACTTC. This gives the protein CATSDREYEQYF.

The chain links TRBV7-3 to TRBJ2-4, with 7 bases lining up with TRBD1. With 5 bases clipped from V and 6 bases from J, the junction kept 16 bases outside the gene matches. The CDR3 is 17 amino acids. Germline V CDR1 and CDR2: SGHTA, FQGTGA. The CDR3 sequence: CASSPRQGPTSRNIQYF. Here the CDR3 DNA reads TGTGCCAGCAGCCCAAGACAGGGTCCTACAAGTAGAAACATTCAGTACTTC.